Below, 21 T cell receptor beta chains from the same sample are listed, as sequenced in a study of T-cell reconstitution after alpha-beta-depleted transplantation in children. A TCRbeta library incorporating unique molecular identifiers was prepared. TCRdb re-analysed the PCR reads in MiXCR, keeping a single row per CDR3 protein. The data contain 440,000 or so distinct CDR3 sequences, 11% of them singletons. The material sequenced was PBMCs from the stem cell graft donor, taken from the stem cell graft. The receptors originated from a human donor who donated a stem cell graft to a child with acute myeloid leukemia.

The CDR3 loop is CASSSNRGMGTGELFF. CDR3 in DNA: TGTGCCAGCAGTTCCAACAGGGGGATGGGTACCGGGGAGCTGTTTTTT. The rearrangement links TRBV6-2 or TRBV6-3 to TRBJ2-2; 8 nucleotides align to TRBD1. The junction had 9 bases not matched to a gene; V was cut back by 4 bases and J by 5 bases. The CDR3 runs 16 residues. Per the germline V gene, CDR1 is MNHEY and CDR2 is SVGEGT.

This clonotype was detected only a few times. The chain couples TRBV20-1 to TRBJ2-1, with 10 bases aligning to TRBD2. The V segment lost 4 bases and the J segment 10 bases; nucleotides outside the gene matches: 13. Germline loops: CDR1 DFQATT, CDR2 SNEGSKA (reference sequence). This CDR3 contains 15 residues. The CDR3 loop reads CSATPQTSGTGEQFF. The DNA of the CDR3 is TGCAGTGCTACCCCCCAAACTAGCGGGACCGGGGAGCAGTTCTTC.

This clonotype showed up just a few times. This rearrangement joins TRBV15 to TRBJ2-7; 8 nucleotides match TRBD2. This CDR3 has 15 residues. Germline trimming cut 6 bases from V and 4 bases from J; bases unmatched to any gene: 11. CDR1 LNHNV and CDR2 YYDKDF come from the germline V gene (reference sequence). CDR3 sequence: CATSPSRGGGYEQYF. CDR3 DNA sequence: TGTGCCACCAGTCCTTCTAGGGGCGGGGGGTACGAGCAGTACTTC.

The V and J genes are TRBV7-9 and TRBJ2-1; D may be TRBD2 (6 bases). Germline loops: CDR1 SEHNR, CDR2 FQNEAQ (reference sequence). V lost 2 bases and J 8 bases, leaving 13 bases between the germline ends. This CDR3 spans 14 amino acids. CDR3 region: CASSLPGERDEQFF. Here the CDR3 DNA reads TGTGCCAGCAGCTTACCGGGAGAAAGAGATGAGCAGTTCTTC.

This clonotype was recorded at least ten times. The V gene is TRBV5-1, the J gene TRBJ2-5, with TRBD2 identical over 7 bases. Trimming removed 4 bases from V and 0 bases from J; junction bases left unmatched: 9. CDR3 size: 16 residues. Germline CDR1 reads SGHRS; CDR2 reads YFSETQ. CDR3: CASSLYSRGNQETQYF. The CDR3, as DNA: TGCGCCAGCAGCCTCTACTCGCGGGGGAACCAAGAGACCCAGTACTTC.

This chain uses TRBV5-8 with TRBJ2-7; perhaps TRBD1 as D (5 bases). Germline V CDR1 and CDR2: SGHTS, YDEGEE. The CDR3 is made up of 12 amino acids. Deletions cut 5 bases from V and 4 bases from J, with 10 bases between. DNA of the CDR3: TGTGCCAGCAGACTGACAGTTTACGAGCAGTACGTC. This gives the protein CASRLTVYEQYV.

This clonotype was observed a few times. The J gene is TRBJ2-7, the V gene TRBV5-1, with TRBD2 matching 12 bases. Trimming cost V 5 bases and J 1 base; bases outside gene matches: 4. CDR3 length equals 15 residues. The germline V gene encodes CDR1 SGHRS and CDR2 YFSETQ. DNA for the CDR3: TGCGCCAGCAGGTGGACTAGCGGGGATTCCTACGAGCAGTACTTC. Protein sequence: CASRWTSGDSYEQYF. The full variable domain, with the rest looked up from reference TRBV5-1 and TRBJ2-7, is KAGVTQTPRYLIKTRGQQVTLSCSPISGHRSVSWYQQTPGQGLQFLFEYFSETQRNKGNFPGRFSGRQFSNSRSEMNVSTLELGDSALYLCASRWTSGDSYEQYFGPGTRLTVT.

The V and J genes are TRBV5-1 and TRBJ2-3; TRBD2 matches 8 bases. Germline loops: CDR1 SGHRS, CDR2 YFSETQ. The V and J ends lost 4 bases and 2 bases, in that order; junction bases with no gene match: 12. This CDR3 has 17 residues. Written as DNA, the CDR3 is TGCGCCAGCAGCCCGGGAGGGGCGGGGAGCCCCACAGATACGCAGTATTTT. It encodes CASSPGGAGSPTDTQYF.

This clonotype occurred many times. The CDR3: CSASVVGRLNIQYF. The CDR3 DNA reads as TGCAGTGCTAGTGTCGTCGGCAGATTAAACATTCAGTACTTC. This chain joins TRBV20-1 and TRBJ2-4; D not resolved. The V gene lost 3 bases and the J gene lost 6 bases, with 15 bases spanning the gap. CDR1 DFQATT and CDR2 SNEGSKA come from the germline V gene (reference sequence). This CDR3 comprises 14 residues.

V usage is TRBV12-3 or TRBV12-4 and J usage is TRBJ2-1, with TRBD2 matching 14 bases. CDR3 size: 15 residues. J gave up 9 bases and V 5 bases, and 6 bases lay outside the gene matches. CDR3 in DNA: TGTGCCAGCAGTGAGACTAGCGGGAGGGCCGGTGAGCAGTTCTTC. Protein sequence: CASSETSGRAGEQFF.

The J gene is TRBJ1-4, the V gene TRBV25-1; no firm D call. This CDR3 region has 14 residues. Germline loops: CDR1 MGHDK, CDR2 SYGVNS. Trimming took off 4 bases at V and 0 bases at J, with 6 bases between the two ends. The CDR3 region is CASSAQATNEKLFF. The CDR3 DNA reads as TGTGCCAGCAGTGCGCAGGCAACTAATGAAAAACTGTTTTTT.

A note on this clonotype: This may stem from a read error, because a much larger clone lies one nucleotide away. The DNA of the CDR3 is TGCAGTGCTAAGCCTCCGAACACTGAAGCTTTCTTT. Translation: CSAKPPNTEAFF. This chain links TRBV20-1 with TRBJ1-1; D gene ambiguous. This CDR3 has 12 residues. The V gene's germline CDR1 is DFQATT and CDR2 SNEGSKA (reference sequence). Trimming left V 4 bases short and J 1 base short, with 7 bases between.

The J gene is TRBJ2-1, the V gene TRBV20-1; D remains unclear. This CDR3 spans 12 amino acids. CDR1 and CDR2 (germline): DFQATT, SNEGSKA (reference sequence). Deletions cut 0 bases from V and 2 bases from J, with 2 bases between. CDR3 DNA: TGCAGTGCTAGAGACCCCTACAATGAGCAGTTCTTC. Amino acids: CSARDPYNEQFF.

This chain joins TRBV12-3 or TRBV12-4 and TRBJ2-3; 7 positions agree with TRBD1. Germline trimming cut 6 bases from V and 4 bases from J; bases unmatched to any gene: 7. CDR3 length: 14 amino acids. CDR3 amino acids: CASRDTGVSDTQYF. The CDR3 DNA reads as TGTGCCAGCAGAGACACAGGGGTTTCAGATACGCAGTATTTT.

The chain recombines TRBV29-1 with TRBJ2-4, with 12 nucleotides matching TRBD2. V was clipped by 6 bases and J by 1 base; unmatched bases: 10. Per the germline V gene, CDR1 is SQVTM and CDR2 is ANQGSEA. This CDR3 spans 17 amino acids. CDR3 coding DNA: TGCAGCGTCGCTAGCGGGAGGGCTAGTCTGGCCAAAAACATTCAGTACTTC. The encoded protein is CSVASGRASLAKNIQYF.

This clonotype was detected only a few times. The chain is built from TRBV20-1 and TRBJ2-7; D might be TRBD1 (5 bases). Trimming took 3 bases from V and 3 from J, leaving 12 bases between them. CDR1 is DFQATT, CDR2 SNEGSKA, per germline (reference sequence). The CDR3 sequence is 13 residues long. CDR3 in DNA: TGCAGTGCTAGGCAGGGCTCCTACTACGAGCAGTACTTC. Translating gives CSARQGSYYEQYF.

This chain uses TRBV20-1 with TRBJ2-3; 8 positions match TRBD1. The V and J ends lost 4 bases and 4 bases, in that order; junction bases with no gene match: 4. The CDR3 is made up of 13 amino acids. Germline V gene sequence: CDR1 DFQATT, CDR2 SNEGSKA (reference sequence). The CDR3 sequence: CSAKGQVSDTQYF. The CDR3 DNA reads TGCAGTGCTAAGGGACAGGTTTCAGATACGCAGTATTTT.

As concerns this clonotype: A junction end diverges from the germline sequence, so it may reflect a read error. The chain joins TRBV30 to TRBJ1-1; the D gene is possibly TRBD1 (5 bases). The CDR3 spans 15 residues. Germline CDR1 GTSNPN, CDR2 SVGIG (reference sequence). CDR3 protein: CAWSALYEGNPEAFF. The CDR3 DNA reads as TGTGCCTGGAGTGCATTATATGAGGGGAACCCTGAAGCTTTCTTT.

This clonotype was picked up a small number of times. V is TRBV5-1 and J is TRBJ2-4; TRBD2 aligns across 11 bases. With V trimmed by 4 bases and J by 8 bases, 8 bases remained unmatched. The CDR3 sequence is 15 residues long. Germline lookup yields CDR1 SGHRS and CDR2 YFSETQ. CDR3 nucleotide sequence: TGCGCCAGCAGCACTAGCGGGAGAGCTCTTGACATTCAGTACTTC. Its protein product is CASSTSGRALDIQYF.

The chain employs TRBV27 and TRBJ1-5, with D unresolved. There are 15 residues in the CDR3. With 6 bases removed from V and 2 bases from J, the gap between germline ends came to 14 bases. The germline CDR1 and CDR2 sequences are MNHEY and SMNVEV (reference sequence). The CDR3 here is CASSTQTGGNQPQHF. The CDR3 bases are TGTGCCAGCAGCACCCAGACCGGGGGCAATCAGCCCCAGCATTTT.

The rearrangement joins TRBV4-1 to TRBJ2-2; 10 positions agree with TRBD2. CDR3 length: 16 residues. Germline V gene data show CDR1 as MGHRA and CDR2 as YSYEKL. V trimming: 2 bases; J trimming: 6 bases; junction bases outside the gene matches: 6. CDR3 coding DNA: TGCGCCAGCAGCCAACGGGGACTAGCGTCGTCCGGGGAGCTGTTTTTT. Its translation: CASSQRGLASSGELFF.